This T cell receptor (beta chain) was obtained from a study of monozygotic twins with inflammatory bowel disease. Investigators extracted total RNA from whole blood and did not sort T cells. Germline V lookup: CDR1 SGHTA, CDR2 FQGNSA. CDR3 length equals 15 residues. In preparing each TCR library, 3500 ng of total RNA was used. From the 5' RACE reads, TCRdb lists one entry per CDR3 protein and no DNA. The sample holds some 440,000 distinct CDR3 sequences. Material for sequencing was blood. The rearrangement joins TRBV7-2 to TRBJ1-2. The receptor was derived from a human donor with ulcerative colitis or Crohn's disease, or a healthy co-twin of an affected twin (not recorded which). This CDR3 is CASSPEIGRVYGYTF. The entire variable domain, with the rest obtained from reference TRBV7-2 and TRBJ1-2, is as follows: GAGVSQSPSNKVTEKGKDVELRCDPISGHTALYWYRQSLGQGLEFLIYFQGNSAPDKSGLPSDRFSAERTGGSVSTLTIQRTQQEDSAVYLCASSPEIGRVYGYTFGSGTRLTVV.